These 9 T cell receptor beta chains came from one sample sequenced in a study of OX40 agonist ivuxolimab in advanced cancers. This table comes from immunoSEQ multiplex PCR, and its TCRdb copy is limited to in-frame clones, with some not included. The sample yields under 100,000 clones, less than 85% seen once. This sample comprised CD4+ or CD8+ T cells sorted from blood, obtained in a trial of the OX40 agonist ivuxolimab. The receptors stem from an adult with an advanced solid tumor such as melanoma, head and neck, liver or kidney cancer.

The table lists this clone with a few counts. This chain links TRBV9 with TRBJ2-7; D may be TRBD2 (5 bases). V lost 0 bases and J 2 bases, leaving 9 bases between the germline ends. The germline V gene encodes CDR1 SGDLS and CDR2 YYNGEE. The CDR3 consists of 14 residues. CDR3 in amino acids: CASSVVDGAYEQYF. Here the CDR3 DNA reads TGTGCCAGCAGCGTAGTAGACGGGGCCTACGAGCAGTACTTC.

The chain uses TRBV7-9 and TRBJ2-1; possibly TRBD1 or TRBD2 for D (6 bases each). Per germline, CDR1 SEHNR and CDR2 FQNEAQ (reference sequence). This CDR3 is 15 amino acids long. V gave up 2 bases and J gave up 9 bases, with 17 bases separating them. The CDR3 here is CASSLRGVGVGEQFF. The CDR3 bases are TGTGCCAGCAGCTTAAGGGGGGTAGGGGTTGGTGAGCAGTTCTTC. The full variable domain, with the rest looked up from reference TRBV7-9 and TRBJ2-1, is DTGVSQNPRHKITKRGQNVTFRCDPISEHNRLYWYRQTLGQGPEFLTYFQNEAQLEKSRLLSDRFSAERPKGSFSTLEIQRTEQGDSAMYLCASSLRGVGVGEQFFGPGTRLTVL.

J is TRBJ1-2 and V is TRBV6-5; 7 nucleotides agree with TRBD1. Looked up from germline, CDR1 is MNHEY and CDR2 is SVGAGI. The V gene end was trimmed by 5 bases and the J gene end by 4 bases; junction bases not matched to a gene: 4. The CDR3 length is 13 residues. The CDR3, as DNA: TGTGCCAGCAGTCCGGACAGGACCTATGGCTACACCTTC. Translation gives CASSPDRTYGYTF.

This clone has just a few counts. The rearrangement links TRBV4-1 to TRBJ2-3, with 8 nucleotides matching TRBD1. The length of the CDR3 is 17 residues. CDR1 and CDR2 from the germline V gene are MGHRA and YSYEKL. The V segment lost 4 bases and the J segment 2 bases; nucleotides outside the gene matches: 11. Here the CDR3 reads CASSPLGQGLNTDTQYF. CDR3 nucleotide sequence: TGCGCCAGCAGCCCCCTCGGACAGGGCCTAAACACAGATACGCAGTATTTT.

This clone was detected only a few times. The J gene is TRBJ1-6, the V gene TRBV30; 7 nucleotides align to TRBD1. The CDR3 has 15 amino acids. V lost 1 base, J lost 7 bases, and 7 bases stayed unmatched. Germline V CDR1 and CDR2: GTSNPN, SVGIG (reference sequence). The CDR3 loop is CAWSARQGGNSPLHF. The CDR3 region has the DNA TGTGCCTGGAGTGCCCGACAGGGTGGGAATTCACCCCTCCACTTT.

The chain employs TRBV29-1 and TRBJ1-2; TRBD1 is a possible D gene (5 bases). There are 17 residues in the CDR3. Germline V gene sequence: CDR1 SQVTM, CDR2 ANQGSEA. V was clipped by 0 bases and J by 1 base, with 18 bases between them. The CDR3 sequence: CSVEDIMLDTFNYGYTF. The CDR3 DNA sequence: TGCAGCGTTGAAGATATAATGCTGGACACCTTTAACTATGGCTACACCTTC.

CDR3 sequence: CASLRGTINTEAFF. The CDR3 nucleotides are TGTGCCAGCCTAAGGGGCACAATCAACACTGAAGCTTTCTTT. The chain is built from TRBV7-9 and TRBJ1-1; weak D call: TRBD1 (5 bases). V lost 8 bases and J lost 2, with 15 bases in between. The CDR3 sequence is 14 residues long. From germline, CDR1 is SEHNR and CDR2 FQNEAQ (reference sequence).

CDR3 residues: CASSVLLEQYF. The CDR3 bases are TGTGCCAGCAGTGTCCTCCTCGAGCAGTACTTC. This rearrangement joins TRBV25-1 to TRBJ2-7; D unresolved. CDR3 length equals 11 residues. V lost 4 bases, J lost 6 bases, and 7 bases lay in between. From germline, CDR1 is MGHDK and CDR2 SYGVNS.

The V call is TRBV4-1, the J call TRBJ1-6; TRBD1 matches 9 bases. Per the germline V gene, CDR1 is MGHRA and CDR2 is YSYEKL. The length of the CDR3 is 17 residues. Trimming took 0 bases from V and 6 from J; bases not matched to a gene: 6. The CDR3 nucleotides are TGCGCCAGCAGCCAAGATCAACAGGGGGCAGGTAATTCACCCCTCCACTTT. It codes for CASSQDQQGAGNSPLHF.